Listed below are T cell receptor beta chains from one sample, sequenced in a study of blood T cell repertoires in COVID-19. The method was immunoSEQ multiplex PCR; TCRdb's version includes in-frame clones alone and lacks a portion of them. This sample has about 53,000 clones; approximately 84% occur once, and the top ten carry 14%. Sequenced: peripheral blood. The origin of the receptors is a human donor in a cohort sampled during active COVID-19. The CDR3 runs from the conserved cysteine through the conserved F or W. The D gene is left open where the match is weak. Size tells how often a clone was seen (once, few, many) or the class of an expanded clone, and some rows leave it out.

clone size,D gene,J gene,V gene,CDR3 DNA,CDR3 protein
NA,NA,TRBJ1-1,TRBV3-1/TRBV3-2,TGTGCCAGCAGGGGGGGGACGAGCATGAACACTGAAGCTTTCTTT,CASRGGTSMNTEAFF
NA,TRBD2,TRBJ2-1,TRBV13,TGTGCCAGCAGCGCGACTAGCGGGGGGGAAAGCTCCTACAATGAGCAGTTCTTC,CASSATSGGESSYNEQFF
NA,NA,TRBJ1-5,TRBV5-6,TGTGCCAGCAGCTTACACCGCAATCAGCCCCAGCATTTT,CASSLHRNQPQHF
NA,NA,TRBJ1-2,TRBV5-4,TGTGCCAGCAGCTTGGGAGGGGGGGCTACGACTAACTATGGCTACACCTTC,CASSLGGGATTNYGYTF
NA,TRBD1,TRBJ1-2,TRBV5-5,TGTGCCAGCAGCACGGGACAGGGGGGTAACTATGGCTACACCTTC,CASSTGQGGNYGYTF
NA,NA,TRBJ2-5,TRBV7-2,TGTGCCAGCAGACAAACTAGAGCAAGTCGAGAGACCCAGTACTTC,CASRQTRASRETQYF
NA,TRBD2,TRBJ2-3,TRBV9,TGTGCCAGCAGCGCCGGGGGGGCCGGAATAGATACGCAGTATTTT,CASSAGGAGIDTQYF
NA,NA,TRBJ1-1,TRBV6-5,TGTGCCAGCAGCCGGACATACTCGAACACTGAAGCTTTCTTT,CASSRTYSNTEAFF
once,NA,TRBJ1-2,TRBV5-1,TGCGCCAGCAGCTTATGGGCCGGGGATGGAGGCTACACCTTC,CASSLWAGDGGYTF
NA,NA,TRBJ1-1,TRBV7-9,TGTGCCAGCAGCCCCGGGACTTTGGAAGCTTTCTTT,CASSPGTLEAFF
NA,NA,TRBJ1-1,TRBV29-1,TGCAGTATTACAAGGTCAGGTGAAGCTTTCTTT,CSITRSGEAFF
NA,TRBD2,TRBJ2-5,TRBV7-2,TGTGCCAGCAGCTTAGTAGGCCTAGCGGGGCCTCAAGAGACCCAGTACTTC,CASSLVGLAGPQETQYF
NA,TRBD2,TRBJ2-1,TRBV5-6,TGTGCCAGCAGCTACCGACGGGGGAGCGGGATGAACAATGAGCAGTTCTTC,CASSYRRGSGMNNEQFF
NA,NA,TRBJ1-1,TRBV5-6,TGTGCCAGCAGCTTGGTTGGGGGCGACACTGAAGCTTTCTTT,CASSLVGGDTEAFF
NA,TRBD1,TRBJ2-1,TRBV2,TGTGCCAGCAGGGCGACAGGGGGTGGCTCGGGTGAGCAGTTCTTC,CASRATGGGSGEQFF
NA,TRBD2,TRBJ2-3,TRBV11-2,TGTGCCAGCAGCCGCCGGGGGGGCGGAGGCACAGATACGCAGTATTTT,CASSRRGGGGTDTQYF
NA,TRBD1,TRBJ1-2,TRBV10-3,TGTGCCATCAGCTCGACAGGGAACTATGGCTACACCTTC,CAISSTGNYGYTF
NA,TRBD2,TRBJ2-3,TRBV5-6,TGTGCCAGCAGTTTAACCCGTTCAGCGGGGGTGGGAGATACGCAGTATTTT,CASSLTRSAGVGDTQYF
NA,TRBD1,TRBJ1-3,TRBV12-3/TRBV12-4,TGTGCCACCACAGGGGCGAAGGGAAACACCATATATTTT,CATTGAKGNTIYF
NA,NA,TRBJ1-4,TRBV11-2,TGTGCCAGCGCCGGAGGAATAGCCAATGAAAAACTGTTTTTT,CASAGGIANEKLFF
few,NA,TRBJ1-1,TRBV18,TGTGCCAGCTCACTGGGCCCGAAGGACACTGAAGCTTTCTTT,CASSLGPKDTEAFF
NA,NA,TRBJ2-3,TRBV5-1,TGCGCCAGCAGCTTTTCAAGCCGCACAGATACGCAGTATTTT,CASSFSSRTDTQYF
NA,NA,TRBJ2-5,TRBV6-5,TGTGCCAGCAGTTACTCGACAAGAAGGGGCCAAGAGACCCAGTACTTC,CASSYSTRRGQETQYF
NA,TRBD1,TRBJ1-2,TRBV7-3,TGTGCCAGCAGCCCGGGACAGGCCCGACCTTATGGCTACACCTTC,CASSPGQARPYGYTF
NA,TRBD1,TRBJ2-2,TRBV2,TGTGCCAGCCTAGGGACAGCCCCCGGCACCGGGGAGCTGTTTTTT,CASLGTAPGTGELFF
NA,TRBD1,TRBJ2-7,TRBV5-4,TGTGCCAGCAGCTGGGACAGGGGGAACTACGAGCAGTACTTC,CASSWDRGNYEQYF
few,TRBD2,TRBJ2-1,TRBV7-8,TGTGCCAGCAGCACCCGGACTAGCGCCTACAATGAGCAGTTCTTC,CASSTRTSAYNEQFF
few,NA,TRBJ2-4,TRBV4-3,TGCGCCAGCAGCTGGGACGGGGGACCCAAAAACATTCAGTACTTC,CASSWDGGPKNIQYF
NA,NA,TRBJ1-5,TRBV19,TGTGCCAGTAGTATAGAGGAGAATCAGCCCCAGCATTTT,CASSIEENQPQHF
once,TRBD1,TRBJ1-4,TRBV19,TGTGCCAGTAGTGCAAGGAGGGGGCAAGAAAAACTGTTTTTT,CASSARRGQEKLFF
NA,NA,TRBJ2-5,TRBV2,TGTGCCAGCAGTGTGTTGGGGGGCCAAGAGACCCAGTACTTC,CASSVLGGQETQYF
NA,TRBD1,TRBJ1-4,TRBV19,TGTGCCAGTAGTCCCCCTGGACAGGGAGTACCTGAAAAACTGTTTTTT,CASSPPGQGVPEKLFF
few,NA,TRBJ2-3,TRBV28,TGTGCCGTTCGGGGGGCGGGCCCCGTAGGCCCAGATACGCAGTATTTT,CAVRGAGPVGPDTQYF
NA,NA,TRBJ2-1,TRBV7-3,TGTGCCAGCAGCTTACTAACTAGGTCCAATGAGCAGTTCTTC,CASSLLTRSNEQFF
few,TRBD2,TRBJ2-1,TRBV6-4,TGTGCCAGCAGTGACTCAGGGAGCGGGGATAACAATGAGCAGTTCTTC,CASSDSGSGDNNEQFF
NA,NA,TRBJ1-2,TRBV15,TGTGCCACCAGCAGAGTTGGGGCGCGAGATAACTATGGCTACACCTTC,CATSRVGARDNYGYTF
NA,NA,TRBJ2-3,TRBV5-6,TGTGCCAGCAGCTATACAGTACGGCTAACCACAGATACGCAGTATTTT,CASSYTVRLTTDTQYF
NA,NA,TRBJ1-5,TRBV19,TGTGCCAGTAAGGACAGCCGAAAGCCAAATCAGCCCCAGCATTTT,CASKDSRKPNQPQHF
NA,NA,TRBJ2-6,TRBV20-1,TGCAGTGCTAGTCGCTACTCTGGGGCCAACGTCCTGACTTTC,CSASRYSGANVLTF
NA,NA,TRBJ1-1,TRBV5-8,TGTGCCAGCAGCCCCGCGATGAACACTGAAGCTTTCTTT,CASSPAMNTEAFF
NA,TRBD2,TRBJ2-7,TRBV6-6,TGTGCCAGCAGTTTAGCGGGGGACTACGAGCAGTACTTC,CASSLAGDYEQYF
NA,TRBD2,TRBJ2-5,TRBV27,TGTGCCAGCAGCCACAGGCTAGCGGGCCAAGAGACCCAGTACTTC,CASSHRLAGQETQYF
once,NA,TRBJ2-2,TRBV7-9,TGTGCCAGCAGAGAACAAGGGCAGGGAAGGACCGGGGAGCTGTTTTTT,CASREQGQGRTGELFF
NA,NA,TRBJ1-1,TRBV7-2,TGTGCCAGCAGCGCTGTGGGGGGGAACACTGAAGCTTTCTTT,CASSAVGGNTEAFF
many,TRBD1,TRBJ1-2,TRBV2,TGTGCCAGCAGCGGCCCCCCGGGACAGGGGGGAGGTGGCTACACCTTC,CASSGPPGQGGGGYTF